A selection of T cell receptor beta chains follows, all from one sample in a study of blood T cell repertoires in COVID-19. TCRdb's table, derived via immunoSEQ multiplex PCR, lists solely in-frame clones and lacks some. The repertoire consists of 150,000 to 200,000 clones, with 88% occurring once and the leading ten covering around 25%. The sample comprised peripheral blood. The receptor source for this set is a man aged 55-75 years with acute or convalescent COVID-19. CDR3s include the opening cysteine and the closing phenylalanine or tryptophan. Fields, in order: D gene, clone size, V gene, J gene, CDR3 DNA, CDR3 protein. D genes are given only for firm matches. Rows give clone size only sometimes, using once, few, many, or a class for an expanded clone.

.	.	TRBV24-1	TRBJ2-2	TGTGCCACCAGTGATTTTACTGACACCGGGGAGCTGTTTTTT	CATSDFTDTGELFF
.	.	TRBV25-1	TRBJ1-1	TGTGCCAGCAGTGAATCGGGGGCGGGGGGTATGAACACTGAAGCTTTCTTT	CASSESGAGGMNTEAFF
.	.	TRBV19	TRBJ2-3	TGTGCCAGTAGTATAGTTGGGGCCACAGATACGCAGTATTTT	CASSIVGATDTQYF
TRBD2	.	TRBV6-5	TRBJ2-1	TGTGCCAGCAGTCTCGGACTAGCGGGAAAAAATGAGCAGTTCTTC	CASSLGLAGKNEQFF
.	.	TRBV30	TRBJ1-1	TGTGCCTGGACCCCAGGGCAGAGCCCCCGAGCTTTCTTT	CAWTPGQSPRAFF
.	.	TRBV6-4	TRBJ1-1	TGTGCCAGCAGTATCGACTGGAACACTGAAGCTTTCTTT	CASSIDWNTEAFF
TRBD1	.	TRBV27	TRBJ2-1	TGTGCCAGCAGTAAGGGACAGGCCTACAATGAGCAGTTCTTC	CASSKGQAYNEQFF
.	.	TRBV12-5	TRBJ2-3	TGTGCTAGTGGTTTGTCCAGATCAGATACGCAGTATTTT	CASGLSRSDTQYF
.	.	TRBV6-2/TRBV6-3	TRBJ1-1	TGTGCCAGCAGTTACTCTCAGGGTTACACTGAAGCTTTCTTT	CASSYSQGYTEAFF
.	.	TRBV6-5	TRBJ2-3	TGTGCCAGCAGTTCGCTGGCTCAAGATACGCAGTATTTT	CASSSLAQDTQYF
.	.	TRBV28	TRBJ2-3	TGTGCCAGCCTAGAGACGGGGAAGGCGCAGTATTTT	CASLETGKAQYF
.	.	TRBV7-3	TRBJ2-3	TGTGCCAGCAGCTTAAGCGGGGGCCCAGATACGCAGTATTTT	CASSLSGGPDTQYF
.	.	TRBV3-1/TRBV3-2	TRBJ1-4	TGTGCCAGCAGCCAAGTCCAGGGTGAAAAACTGTTTTTT	CASSQVQGEKLFF
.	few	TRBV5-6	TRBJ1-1	TGTGCCAGCAGCTTGGAAGGGATAGGGGCGGTCACTGAAGCTTTCTTT	CASSLEGIGAVTEAFF
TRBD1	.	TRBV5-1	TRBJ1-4	TGCGCCAGCAGCGTAATTCCGGGACAGGGAGAAAAACTGTTTTTT	CASSVIPGQGEKLFF
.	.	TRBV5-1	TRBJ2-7	TGCGCCAGCAGCTTGGACGGCGCAGGTCGGTACGAGCAGTACTTC	CASSLDGAGRYEQYF
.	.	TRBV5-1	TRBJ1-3	TGCGCCAGCAGCTTGGAAGGACTCGTTTCAGGAAACACCATATATTTT	CASSLEGLVSGNTIYF
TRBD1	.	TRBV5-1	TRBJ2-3	TGCGCCAGCAGCATGACCGGGACAGCCACAGATACGCAGTATTTT	CASSMTGTATDTQYF
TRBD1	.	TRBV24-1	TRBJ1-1	TGTGCCACCAGAGGGAAGACAGGGCGGGCCACTGAAGCTTTCTTT	CATRGKTGRATEAFF
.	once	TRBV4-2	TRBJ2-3	TGTGCCAGCAGGGACAGCGACAGTGGAGCAGATACGCAGTATTTT	CASRDSDSGADTQYF
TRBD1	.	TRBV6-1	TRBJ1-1	TGTGCCAGCAGTGGCGAAAACAGGGGGCTGAGTCCTGAAGCTTTCTTT	CASSGENRGLSPEAFF
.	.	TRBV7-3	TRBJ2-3	TGTGCCAGCAGCCTTACAGGGTTAGATACGCAGTATTTT	CASSLTGLDTQYF
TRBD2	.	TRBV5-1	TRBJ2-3	TGCGCCAGCAGTCTCCTCGGACTAGCGGGGGCAGATACGCAGTATTTT	CASSLLGLAGADTQYF
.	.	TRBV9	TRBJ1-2	TGTGCCAGCAGCGTAGAACAGGGCGGCTATGGCTACACCTTC	CASSVEQGGYGYTF
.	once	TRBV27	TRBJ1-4	TGTGCCAGCCCCGGGGAGGCACCAAAGGCGGAAAAACTGTTTTTT	CASPGEAPKAEKLFF
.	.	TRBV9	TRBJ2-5	TGTGCCAGCAGCCCACTAGGAATCCAAGAGACCCAGTACTTC	CASSPLGIQETQYF
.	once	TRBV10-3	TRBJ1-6	TGTGCCATCAGTGAGTCGAGGGAGGGGCGGCCCCACTTT	CAISESREGRPHF
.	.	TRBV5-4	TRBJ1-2	TGTGCCAGCACCGGGGTCAGGGGATATGGCTACACCTTC	CASTGVRGYGYTF